This TCR beta chain was obtained from a study of cytomegalovirus exposure and HLA in healthy donors. The PCR was carried out with 60 Vbeta primers and 13 Jbeta primers. Measured with immunoSEQ multiplex PCR; TCRdb has only the in-frame clones, and not every one. This sample yields about 160,000 clones, of which 75% to 90% are seen a single time; over 1.5% belongs to the top ten. Source material: PBMCs. The receptor was isolated from a woman between 18 and 30 years old in good health and CMV-seronegative.

The CDR3 sequence is CASSVGTPSGANVLTF. DNA for the CDR3: TGTGCCAGCAGCGTAGGGACACCCTCTGGGGCCAACGTCCTGACTTTC. The rearrangement joins TRBV9 to TRBJ2-6, with D perhaps matching TRBD1 (5 bases). The CDR3 has 16 residues. Germline V gene sequence: CDR1 SGDLS, CDR2 YYNGEE. Trimming stripped 0 bases from V and 0 bases from J, with 7 bases between.